This T cell receptor (beta chain) appears in the sequencing data of a study of cytomegalovirus exposure and HLA in healthy donors. This clone was counted only a few times. Its antigen remains unidentified. CDR1 and CDR2 from the germline V gene are KGHSH and LQKENI. The junction had 2 bases not matched to a gene; V was cut back by 3 bases and J by 1 base. The length of the CDR3 is 15 residues. General study findings and limits: The authors judged a highly shared variant cluster likely a sequencing artifact. The study recorded 150 to 200 TCR beta chains that were cytomegalovirus-associated. Most TCR sequences showed up rarely, but some public TCRs showed up in many donors.

It was with 60 Vbeta and 13 Jbeta primers that the PCR ran. Data came from immunoSEQ multiplex PCR; TCRdb stores just in-frame clones and leaves some out. Here the sample spans around 130,000 clones, 80% to 90% being singletons. The TCR originated in a woman aged 18-29 years in good health and CMV-seropositive. The chain couples TRBV18 to TRBJ2-3; 9 bases map to TRBD1. The sequencing input was PBMCs. Written as DNA, the CDR3 is TGTGCCAGCTCACCCACAGGGGGCGGCACAGATACGCAGTATTTT. Translated: CASSPTGGGTDTQYF.